These 14 T cell receptor beta chains share one sample of origin, sequenced in a study of blood T cells in healthy people across ages. A second roughly 6 to 11 cycle PCR used barcoded and J-beta primers. Using its own MiXCR run on the 5' RACE reads, TCRdb lists one record per CDR3 protein. The table includes about 1.8 million distinct CDR3 sequences, roughly 52% detected once. The material sequenced was blood. These TCRs come from a woman between 40 and 55 years old in good health.

A few counts support this clonotype. Relative to the germline gene, one junction end is altered; a read error may explain this. The V and J genes are TRBV6-5 and TRBJ2-1; D tentatively reads TRBD1 or TRBD2 (6 bases each). Per the germline V gene, CDR1 is MNHEY and CDR2 is SVGAGI. The CDR3 has 15 amino acids. The CDR3 DNA reads as TGTGCCAGCAGTCGCGCAGGGGAGGTATACAATGAGCAGTTCTTT. The encoded protein is CASSRAGEVYNEQFF.

CDR3 bases: TGTGCCAGCAGCCAAAGGTTAAAAGGGGACTACTTGTACTTC. As protein: CASSQRLKGDYLYF. The chain links TRBV28 to TRBJ2-7; 7 positions agree with TRBD2. V lost 6 bases to trimming and J lost 12 bases; unmatched junction nucleotides: 17. The CDR3 spans 14 residues. Germline-derived CDR1 and CDR2 are MDHEN and SYDVKM.

This clonotype was seen only a few times. J is TRBJ2-7 and V is TRBV20-1, with 7 bases fitting TRBD1. V was pared by 6 bases and J by 0 bases, with 8 bases of the junction left unmatched. Germline V gives CDR1 DFQATT, CDR2 SNEGSKA (reference sequence). The CDR3 sequence is 14 residues long. The CDR3 DNA follows: TGCAGTGCCCACATACAGGGGAGCTCCTACGAGCAGTACTTC. Protein product: CSAHIQGSSYEQYF.

V gene TRBV27 combines with J gene TRBJ1-6; 9 bases align to TRBD1. V was pared by 3 bases and J by 11 bases, with 8 bases of the junction left unmatched. The CDR3 covers 15 residues. Germline values: CDR1 MNHEY, CDR2 SMNVEV (reference sequence). CDR3 nucleotides: TGTGCCAGCAGTTTCGCCGGGACAGGGAGTGCACCCCTCCACTTT. This translates into CASSFAGTGSAPLHF.

V usage is TRBV4-3 and J usage is TRBJ2-3; TRBD2 agrees at 13 bases. CDR1 is LGHNA and CDR2 is YSLEER in the germline V gene. V trimming: 0 bases; J trimming: 2 bases; junction bases outside the gene matches: 5. The CDR3 runs 18 residues. This CDR3 is CASSQDPGLAGDTDTQYF. CDR3 nucleotide sequence: TGCGCCAGCAGCCAAGACCCAGGACTAGCGGGGGACACAGATACGCAGTATTTT.

This clonotype was counted ten times or more. The CDR3 is CSAHLRSNGRADTQYF. Here the CDR3 DNA reads TGCAGTGCTCATCTGAGGTCTAATGGGCGGGCAGATACGCAGTATTTT. The genes are TRBV20-1 and TRBJ2-3; the D gene is possibly TRBD2 (5 bases). The ends were cut back, 5 bases at V and 4 bases at J, with 22 bases in the middle. This CDR3 region has 16 residues. CDR1 is DFQATT and CDR2 is SNEGSKA in the germline V gene (reference sequence).

This chain links TRBV25-1 with TRBJ1-6, with 8 bases lining up with TRBD1. This CDR3 contains 14 residues. V gave up 5 bases and J gave up 9 bases; unmatched junction bases: 6. From germline, CDR1 is MGHDK and CDR2 SYGVNS. CDR3 DNA sequence: TGTGCCAGCAGTCCGAGGACAGGGAGTTCACCCCTCCACTTT. Amino acids: CASSPRTGSSPLHF.

A few counts support this clonotype. The chain couples TRBV20-1 to TRBJ2-3; no clear D. Per germline, CDR1 DFQATT and CDR2 SNEGSKA (reference sequence). This CDR3 is 15 amino acids long. V lost 1 base to trimming and J lost 2 bases, with 13 bases between them. CDR3 in amino acids: CSARGERSNTDTQYF. CDR3 bases: TGCAGTGCTAGAGGGGAACGGTCCAACACAGATACGCAGTATTTT.

The chain carries TRBV28 and TRBJ1-2; the D gene is possibly TRBD1 (5 bases). CDR1 and CDR2 from the germline V gene are MDHEN and SYDVKM. V lost 6 bases, J lost 4 bases, and 12 bases lay in between. The CDR3 contains 13 residues. CDR3 DNA sequence: TGTGCCAGCAGCATTCGGGGACTCTATGGCTACACCTTC. Encoded protein: CASSIRGLYGYTF.

This clonotype appeared a few times. The chain is built from TRBV6-5 and TRBJ2-1; 8 nucleotides match TRBD1. Germline-derived CDR1 and CDR2 are MNHEY and SVGAGI. J gave up 7 bases and V 5 bases, and 13 bases lay outside the gene matches. The CDR3 runs to 16 residues. CDR3 nucleotide sequence: TGTGCCAGCAGTACAATCCCGGGACAGGCGAGTAATGAGCAGTTCTTC. This sequence encodes CASSTIPGQASNEQFF.

The chain has TRBV9 and TRBJ2-3; D is unresolved. CDR1 SGDLS and CDR2 YYNGEE come from the germline V gene. V was trimmed by 1 base and J by 5 bases, leaving 23 bases between them. The CDR3 has 18 residues. The CDR3 sequence is CASSVYPHAYSTRDTQYF. Here the CDR3 DNA reads TGTGCCAGCAGCGTATACCCCCATGCATATTCAACCCGAGATACGCAGTATTTT.

In its sample, this clonotype was seen a few times. J is TRBJ1-2 and V is TRBV4-3; 8 nucleotides agree with TRBD1. The length of the CDR3 is 22 residues. Trimming at V came to 2 bases and at J to 6 bases, leaving 29 bases not matched to a gene. Germline CDR1 is LGHNA and CDR2 is YSLEER. This chain's CDR3 is CASSQTNPGPGGQASSHHGYTF. CDR3 in DNA: TGCGCCAGCAGCCAAACAAACCCGGGTCCGGGGGGACAGGCTTCTTCGCACCATGGCTACACCTTC.

V is TRBV15 and J is TRBJ1-5; D unclear. Germline loops: CDR1 LNHNV, CDR2 YYDKDF (reference sequence). Trimming removed 0 bases from V and 3 bases from J, with 12 bases in between. The CDR3 is 16 amino acids. DNA of the CDR3: TGTGCCACCAGCAGAGATAATGACCGCCACAATCAGCCCCAGCATTTT. It yields the protein CATSRDNDRHNQPQHF.

This chain connects TRBV28 to TRBJ1-4; 8 positions agree with TRBD1. With 2 bases clipped from V and 4 bases from J, the junction kept 9 bases outside the gene matches. This CDR3 is built from 17 residues. CDR1 is MDHEN, CDR2 SYDVKM, per germline. CDR3 DNA sequence: TGTGCCAGCAGTTTAGAGGGCGGGACAGGTGATAATGAAAAACTGTTTTTT. Its translation: CASSLEGGTGDNEKLFF.